This T cell receptor beta chain is drawn from a study of blood T cells in healthy people across ages. Whole-study context: Template switching captured about one barcoded beta molecule per two T cells. Study-level results: The study could not conclusively compare naive and antigen-experienced cells, given its unsorted PBMCs.

Comments on this clonotype: The target antigen is unknown.

V was cut by 6 bases and J by 8 bases, with 19 bases left in between. Germline assignment: CDR1 MNHEY and CDR2 SVGAGI. The CDR3 consists of 14 residues. Alongside a J-beta primer mix, a sample-barcoded 5' primer served in a second PCR lasting about 7 to 12 cycles. TCRdb recomputed calls from the 5' RACE reads with MiXCR, one row per CDR3 protein. The sample records roughly 1.7 million distinct CDR3 sequences, roughly 32% being singletons. Specimen: blood. The chain couples TRBV6-5 to TRBJ1-2; a weak D match, TRBD1 (5 bases). This receptor was identified in a woman aged 25 to 39 in good health. In DNA form, the CDR3 reads TGTGCCAGCAGCCCCTCCGGGGCATCTTTAGGCTACACCTTC. It codes for CASSPSGASLGYTF.